This T cell receptor (beta chain) is drawn from a study of cytomegalovirus exposure and HLA in healthy donors. Use of 60 Vbeta and 13 Jbeta primers characterized the PCR. The protocol was immunoSEQ multiplex PCR, while the TCRdb copy is restricted to in-frame clones and leaves out a portion. In the table there are 140,000 or so clones, approximately 79% of which are singletons. Germline assignment: CDR1 SQVTM and CDR2 ANQGSEA. With 4 bases clipped from V and 3 bases from J, the junction kept 1 base outside the gene matches. This CDR3 has 12 residues. The clonotype comes from a man aged 18 to 30 in good health and CMV-seropositive. J is TRBJ2-7 and V is TRBV29-1, with TRBD1 identical over 9 bases. Sequencing was carried out using PBMCs. CDR3 region: CSVGQGGYEQYF. DNA for the CDR3: TGCAGCGTTGGACAGGGGGGCTACGAGCAGTACTTC.